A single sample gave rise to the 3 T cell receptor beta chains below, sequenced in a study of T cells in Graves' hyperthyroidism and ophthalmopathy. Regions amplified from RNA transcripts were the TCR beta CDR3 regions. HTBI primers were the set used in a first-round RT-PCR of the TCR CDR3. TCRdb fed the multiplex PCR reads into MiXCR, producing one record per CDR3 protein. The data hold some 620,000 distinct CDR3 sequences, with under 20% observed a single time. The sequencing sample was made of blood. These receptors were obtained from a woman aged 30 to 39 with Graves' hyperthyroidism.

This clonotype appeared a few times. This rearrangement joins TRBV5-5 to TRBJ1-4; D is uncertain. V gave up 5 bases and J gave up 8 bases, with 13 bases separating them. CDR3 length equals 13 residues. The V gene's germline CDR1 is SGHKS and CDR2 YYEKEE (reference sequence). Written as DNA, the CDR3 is TGTGCCAGCAGTTCCTACAGTGCCGAAAAACTGTTTTTT. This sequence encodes CASSSYSAEKLFF. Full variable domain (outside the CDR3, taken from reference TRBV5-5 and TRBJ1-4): DAGVTQSPTHLIKTRGQQVTLRCSPISGHKSVSWYQQVLGQGPQFIFQYYEKEERGRGNFPDRFSARQFPNYSSELNVNALLLGDSALYLCASSSYSAEKLFFGSGTQLSVL.

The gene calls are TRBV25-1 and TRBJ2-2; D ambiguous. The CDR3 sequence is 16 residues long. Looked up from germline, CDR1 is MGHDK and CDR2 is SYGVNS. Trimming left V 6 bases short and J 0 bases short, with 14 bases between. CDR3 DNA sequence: TGTGCCAGCAGGGTTGGCGAGGCGCCGAACACCGGGGAGCTGTTTTTT. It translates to CASRVGEAPNTGELFF.

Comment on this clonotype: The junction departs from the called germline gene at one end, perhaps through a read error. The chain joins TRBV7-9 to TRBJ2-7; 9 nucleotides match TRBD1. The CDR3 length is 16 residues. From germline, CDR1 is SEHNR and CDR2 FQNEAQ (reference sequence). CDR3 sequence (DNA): TGCGCCAGCAGCTTGAAGAAGAGACAGGGGGGCTACGAGCAGTACTTC. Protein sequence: CASSLKKRQGGYEQYF.